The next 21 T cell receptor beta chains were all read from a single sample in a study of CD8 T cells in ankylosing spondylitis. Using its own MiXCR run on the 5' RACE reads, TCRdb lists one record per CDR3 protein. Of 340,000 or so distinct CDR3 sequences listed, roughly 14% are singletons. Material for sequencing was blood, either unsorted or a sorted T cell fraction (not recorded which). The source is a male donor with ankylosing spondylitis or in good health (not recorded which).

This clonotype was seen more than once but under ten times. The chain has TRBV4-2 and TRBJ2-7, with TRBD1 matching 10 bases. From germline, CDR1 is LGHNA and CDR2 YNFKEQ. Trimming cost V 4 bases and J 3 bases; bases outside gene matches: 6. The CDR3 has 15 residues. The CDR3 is CASSPIGQGDYEQYF. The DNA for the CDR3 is TGTGCCAGCAGCCCCATAGGACAGGGGGACTACGAGCAGTACTTC.

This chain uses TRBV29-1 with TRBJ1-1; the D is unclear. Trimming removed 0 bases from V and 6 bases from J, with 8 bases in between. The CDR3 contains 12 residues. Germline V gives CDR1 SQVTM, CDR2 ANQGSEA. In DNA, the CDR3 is TGCAGCGTTGAAGAGCAGGTTTCTGAAGCTTTCTTT. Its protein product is CSVEEQVSEAFF.

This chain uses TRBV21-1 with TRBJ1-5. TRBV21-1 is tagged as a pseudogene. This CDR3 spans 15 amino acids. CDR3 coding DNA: TGTGCCAGCAGCAAAGGGGAATATAGCAATCAGCCCCAGCATTTT. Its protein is CASSKGEYSNQPQHF.

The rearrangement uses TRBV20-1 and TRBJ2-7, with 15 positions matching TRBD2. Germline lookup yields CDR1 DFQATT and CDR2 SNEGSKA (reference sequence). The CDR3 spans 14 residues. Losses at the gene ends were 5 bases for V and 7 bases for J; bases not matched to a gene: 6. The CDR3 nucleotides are TGCAGTGCTGGGGGACTAGCGGGGGGTTGGGAGCAGTACTTC. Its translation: CSAGGLAGGWEQYF.

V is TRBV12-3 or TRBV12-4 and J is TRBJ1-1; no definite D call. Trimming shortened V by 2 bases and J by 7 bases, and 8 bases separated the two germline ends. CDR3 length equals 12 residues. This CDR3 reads CASSLNGVEAFF. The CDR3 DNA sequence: TGTGCCAGCAGTTTAAACGGGGTTGAAGCTTTCTTT.

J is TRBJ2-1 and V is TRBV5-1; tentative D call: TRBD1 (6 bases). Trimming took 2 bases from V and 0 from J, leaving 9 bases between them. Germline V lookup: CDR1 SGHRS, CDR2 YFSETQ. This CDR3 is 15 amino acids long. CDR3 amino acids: CASSFEGGSYNEQFF. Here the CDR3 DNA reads TGCGCCAGCAGCTTCGAAGGGGGCTCCTACAATGAGCAGTTCTTC.

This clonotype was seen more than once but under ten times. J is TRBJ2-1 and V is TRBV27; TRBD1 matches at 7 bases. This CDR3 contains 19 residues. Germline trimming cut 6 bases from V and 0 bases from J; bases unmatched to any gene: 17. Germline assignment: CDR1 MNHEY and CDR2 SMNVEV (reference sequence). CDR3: CASRPGTVGQWVSYNEQFF. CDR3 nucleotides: TGTGCCAGCAGGCCCGGGACAGTGGGTCAGTGGGTCTCCTACAATGAGCAGTTCTTC.

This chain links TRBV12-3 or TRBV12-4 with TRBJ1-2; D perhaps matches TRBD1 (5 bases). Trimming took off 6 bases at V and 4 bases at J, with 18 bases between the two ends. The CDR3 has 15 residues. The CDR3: CASSPGLDSSYGYTF. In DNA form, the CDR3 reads TGTGCCAGCAGCCCAGGGCTAGACAGTTCCTATGGCTACACCTTC.

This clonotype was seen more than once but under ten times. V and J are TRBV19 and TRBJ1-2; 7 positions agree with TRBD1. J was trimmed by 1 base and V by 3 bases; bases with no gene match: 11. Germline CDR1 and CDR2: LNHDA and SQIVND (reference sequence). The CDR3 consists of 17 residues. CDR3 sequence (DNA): TGTGCCAGTAGTATCGGGACAGCCTCCCGTTTTAACTATGGCTACACCTTC. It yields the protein CASSIGTASRFNYGYTF. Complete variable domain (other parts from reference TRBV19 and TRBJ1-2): DGGITQSPKYLFRKEGQNVTLSCEQNLNHDAMYWYRQDPGQGLRLIYYSQIVNDFQKGDIAEGYSVSREKKESFPLTVTSAQKNPTAFYLCASSIGTASRFNYGYTFGSGTRLTVV.

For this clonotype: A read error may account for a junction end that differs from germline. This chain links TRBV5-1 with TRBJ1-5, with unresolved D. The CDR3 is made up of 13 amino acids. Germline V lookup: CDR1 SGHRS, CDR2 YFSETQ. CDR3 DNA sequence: TGCGCCAGCAGTTTGGACGCGAATCAGCCCCAGCATTTT. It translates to CASSLDANQPQHF.

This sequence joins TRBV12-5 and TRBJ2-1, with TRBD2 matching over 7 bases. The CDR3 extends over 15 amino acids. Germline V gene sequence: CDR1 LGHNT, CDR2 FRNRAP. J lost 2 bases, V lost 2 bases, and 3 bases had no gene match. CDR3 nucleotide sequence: TGTGCTAGTGGTTTGAGGGAGGGGCCCTACAATGAGCAGTTCTTC. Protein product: CASGLREGPYNEQFF.

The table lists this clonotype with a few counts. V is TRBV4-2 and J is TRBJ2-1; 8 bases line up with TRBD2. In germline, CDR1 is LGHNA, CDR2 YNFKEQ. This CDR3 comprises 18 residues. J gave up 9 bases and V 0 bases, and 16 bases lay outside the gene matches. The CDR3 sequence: CASSQDLGVTGSGVEQFF. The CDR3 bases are TGTGCCAGCAGCCAAGATCTCGGCGTGACTGGTAGCGGGGTTGAGCAGTTCTTC.

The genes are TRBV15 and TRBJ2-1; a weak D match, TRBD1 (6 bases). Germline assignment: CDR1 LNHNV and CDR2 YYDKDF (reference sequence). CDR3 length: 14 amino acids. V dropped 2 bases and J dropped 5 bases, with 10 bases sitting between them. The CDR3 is CATSRWDTNNEQFF. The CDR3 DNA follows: TGTGCCACCAGCAGATGGGACACCAACAATGAGCAGTTCTTC. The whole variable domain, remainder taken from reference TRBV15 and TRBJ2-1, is DAMVIQNPRYQVTQFGKPVTLSCSQTLNHNVMYWYQQKSSQAPKLLFHYYDKDFNNEADTPDNFQSRRPNTSFCFLDIRSPGLGDTAMYLCATSRWDTNNEQFFGPGTRLTVL.

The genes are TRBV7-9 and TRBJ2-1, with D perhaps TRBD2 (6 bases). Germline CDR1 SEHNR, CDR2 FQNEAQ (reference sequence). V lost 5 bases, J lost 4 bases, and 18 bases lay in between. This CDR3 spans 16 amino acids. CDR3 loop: CASSPRLGGSYNEQFF. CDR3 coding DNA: TGTGCCAGCAGCCCCCGACTAGGAGGTTCTTACAATGAGCAGTTCTTC.

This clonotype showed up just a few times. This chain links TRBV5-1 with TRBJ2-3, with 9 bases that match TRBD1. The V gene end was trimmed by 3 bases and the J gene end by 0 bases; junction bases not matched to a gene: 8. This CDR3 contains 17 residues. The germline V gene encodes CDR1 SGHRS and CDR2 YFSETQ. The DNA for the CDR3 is TGCGCCAGCAGCTCCCGGGACAGGGCATGGAGCACAGATACGCAGTATTTT. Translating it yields CASSSRDRAWSTDTQYF.

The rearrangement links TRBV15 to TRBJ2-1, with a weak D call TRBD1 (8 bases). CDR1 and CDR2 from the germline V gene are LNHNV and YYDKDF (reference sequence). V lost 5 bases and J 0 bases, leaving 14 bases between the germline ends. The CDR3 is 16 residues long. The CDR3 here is CATSGTGLDSYNEQFF. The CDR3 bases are TGTGCCACCAGCGGGACAGGACTAGACTCCTACAATGAGCAGTTCTTC.

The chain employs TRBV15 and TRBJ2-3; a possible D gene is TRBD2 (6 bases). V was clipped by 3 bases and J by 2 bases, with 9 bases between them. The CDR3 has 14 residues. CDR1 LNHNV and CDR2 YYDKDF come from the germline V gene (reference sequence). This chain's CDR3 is CATSRGDSTDTQYF. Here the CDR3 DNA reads TGTGCCACCAGCAGGGGGGACTCCACAGATACGCAGTATTTT.

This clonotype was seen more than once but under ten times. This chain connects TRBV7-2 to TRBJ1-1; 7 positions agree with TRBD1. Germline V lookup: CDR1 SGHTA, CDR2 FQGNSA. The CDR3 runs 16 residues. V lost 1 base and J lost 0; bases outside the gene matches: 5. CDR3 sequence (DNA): TGTGCCAGCAGCTTAGTAAGGGGGCCAGTGAACACTGAAGCTTTCTTT. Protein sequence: CASSLVRGPVNTEAFF. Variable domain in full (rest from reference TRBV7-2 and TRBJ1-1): GAGVSQSPSNKVTEKGKDVELRCDPISGHTALYWYRQSLGQGLEFLIYFQGNSAPDKSGLPSDRFSAERTGGSVSTLTIQRTQQEDSAVYLCASSLVRGPVNTEAFFGQGTRLTVV.

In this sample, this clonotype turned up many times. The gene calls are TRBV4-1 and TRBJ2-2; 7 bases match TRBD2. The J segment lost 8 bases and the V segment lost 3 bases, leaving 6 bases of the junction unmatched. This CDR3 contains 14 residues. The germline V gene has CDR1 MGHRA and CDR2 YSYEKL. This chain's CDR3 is CASSHRGLSGELFF. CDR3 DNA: TGCGCCAGCAGCCACCGGGGACTATCGGGGGAGCTGTTTTTT.

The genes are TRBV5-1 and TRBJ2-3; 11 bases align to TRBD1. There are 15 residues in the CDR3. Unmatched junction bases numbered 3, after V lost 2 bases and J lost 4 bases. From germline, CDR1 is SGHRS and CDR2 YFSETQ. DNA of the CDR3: TGCGCCAGCAGCTTAAAGGACAGGGGGCCAGATACGCAGTATTTT. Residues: CASSLKDRGPDTQYF. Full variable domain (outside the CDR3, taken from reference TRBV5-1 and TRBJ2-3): KAGVTQTPRYLIKTRGQQVTLSCSPISGHRSVSWYQQTPGQGLQFLFEYFSETQRNKGNFPGRFSGRQFSNSRSEMNVSTLELGDSALYLCASSLKDRGPDTQYFGPGTRLTVL.

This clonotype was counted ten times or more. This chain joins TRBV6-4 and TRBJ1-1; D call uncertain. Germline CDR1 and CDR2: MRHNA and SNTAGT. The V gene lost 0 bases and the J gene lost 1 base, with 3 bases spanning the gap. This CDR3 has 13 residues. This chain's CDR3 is CASSDSGNTEAFF. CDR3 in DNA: TGTGCCAGCAGTGACTCAGGGAACACTGAAGCTTTCTTT.